What follows are 32 T cell receptor beta chains derived from one specimen sequenced in a study of blood T cell repertoires in COVID-19. Sequencing was performed with immunoSEQ multiplex PCR; in TCRdb, only in-frame clones are kept and a portion is missing. The sample lists 200,000 to 300,000 clones, 83% seen once, with approximately 5.7% in the top ten. The material sequenced was peripheral blood. The source is a human donor in a cohort sampled during active COVID-19.

The gene calls are TRBV4-2 and TRBJ2-5; 11 bases are a match to TRBD2. The CDR3 sequence is 17 residues long. Germline loops: CDR1 LGHNA, CDR2 YNFKEQ. V was clipped by 0 bases and J by 4 bases; unmatched bases: 7. CDR3 DNA sequence: TGTGCCAGCAGCCAAGATCTAGAACTAGCGGGGGCAGAGACCCAGTACTTC. Its translation is CASSQDLELAGAETQYF.

CDR3: CASRYRGGNQPQHF. DNA for the CDR3: TGTGCAAGTCGTTACCGGGGGGGCAATCAGCCCCAGCATTTT. The chain combines TRBV12-2 with TRBJ1-5. TRBV12-2 is deemed a pseudogene. The CDR3 loop spans 14 amino acids.

This clone was recorded a few times. The V gene is TRBV11-2, the J gene TRBJ1-3; D remains unclear. This CDR3 spans 13 amino acids. Germline CDR1 is SGHAT and CDR2 is FQNNGV. V was clipped by 6 bases and J by 0 bases, with 6 bases between them. The CDR3 sequence: CASRLSSGNTIYF. Written as DNA, the CDR3 is TGTGCCAGCAGGTTGAGCTCTGGAAACACCATATATTTT.

This chain uses TRBV4-2 with TRBJ2-1, with 15 nucleotides matching TRBD2. The CDR3 loop spans 16 amino acids. Per the germline V gene, CDR1 is LGHNA and CDR2 is YNFKEQ. V shed 2 bases and J 6 bases; nucleotides not matched to a gene: 2. The CDR3 nucleotides are TGTGCCAGCAGCCAACGGACTAGCGGGAGGGGCAATGAGCAGTTCTTC. It encodes CASSQRTSGRGNEQFF.

J is TRBJ2-1 and V is TRBV3-1 (or the pseudogene TRBV3-2); the D gene is possibly TRBD2 (7 bases). Trimming stripped 0 bases from V and 7 bases from J, with 19 bases between. This CDR3 has 17 amino acids. CDR1 is LGHDT, CDR2 YNNKEL, per germline (reference sequence). The chain's CDR3 is CASSQDIVAGAWNEQFF. Written as DNA, the CDR3 is TGTGCCAGCAGCCAAGATATCGTCGCGGGGGCCTGGAATGAGCAGTTCTTC.

The chain is built from TRBV2 and TRBJ1-1; no reliable D call. The CDR3 is made up of 15 amino acids. Trimming removed 3 bases from V and 1 base from J, with 12 bases in between. The germline V gene has CDR1 SNHLY and CDR2 FYNNEI. The DNA for the CDR3 is TGTGCCAGCAGTGAGGCGGTCACAAAGAACACTGAAGCTTTCTTT. It translates to CASSEAVTKNTEAFF.

This sequence joins TRBV5-1 and TRBJ2-3; 12 positions match TRBD2. Germline V lookup: CDR1 SGHRS, CDR2 YFSETQ. V dropped 6 bases and J dropped 4; count of bases not matched to a gene: 3. The CDR3 sequence is 14 residues long. CDR3 loop: CASMTSGSPDTQYF. For the CDR3, the DNA is TGCGCCAGCATGACTAGCGGGAGCCCAGATACGCAGTATTTT.

In its sample, this clone was seen a few times. This chain joins TRBV11-1 and TRBJ1-6, with TRBD1 matching 8 bases. V shed 5 bases and J 6 bases; nucleotides not matched to a gene: 3. Germline CDR1 is SGHAT and CDR2 is FQDESV (reference sequence). This CDR3 has 14 residues. The chain's CDR3 is CASSLDRGNSPLHF. The CDR3 DNA follows: TGTGCCAGCAGCCTAGACAGGGGTAATTCACCCCTCCACTTT.

The rearrangement uses TRBV5-1 and TRBJ2-6; a weak D match, TRBD1 (5 bases). The germline V and J ends were trimmed by 2 bases and 2 bases, with 8 bases remaining between them. This CDR3 contains 15 residues. In germline, CDR1 is SGHRS, CDR2 YFSETQ. The CDR3 sequence: CASSFDSPGANVLTF. In DNA form, the CDR3 reads TGCGCCAGCAGCTTTGACAGTCCTGGGGCCAACGTCCTGACTTTC.

Comment on this clone: The same CDR3 arises from other DNA sequences in this sample as well. The DNA for the CDR3 is TGTGCCAGCAGCCCGGGAACTAAATACAATGAGCAGTTCTTC. It specifies CASSPGTKYNEQFF. This rearrangement joins TRBV7-9 to TRBJ2-1; D perhaps matches TRBD2 (5 bases). V lost 5 bases, J lost 4 bases, and 12 bases lay in between. The germline gives CDR1 SEHNR, CDR2 FQNEAQ (reference sequence). The CDR3 contains 14 residues.

The V gene is TRBV6-5, the J gene TRBJ2-2; D call uncertain. The CDR3 contains 12 residues. The V end lost 8 bases, the J end lost 5 bases, and 9 bases lay between the germline ends. Germline-derived CDR1 and CDR2 are MNHEY and SVGAGI. This CDR3 reads CASWSVTGELFF. CDR3 coding DNA: TGTGCCAGCTGGAGTGTAACCGGGGAGCTGTTTTTT.

The chain carries TRBV19 and TRBJ1-4; tentatively, D is TRBD1 (5 bases). Per germline, CDR1 LNHDA and CDR2 SQIVND (reference sequence). The length of the CDR3 is 13 residues. Trimming stripped 8 bases from V and 5 bases from J, with 12 bases between. CDR3 sequence: CASSTVTNEKLFF. CDR3 DNA: TGTGCCAGTTCGACAGTAACAAATGAAAAACTGTTTTTT.

In this sample, this clone turned up a few times. The chain recombines TRBV24-1 with TRBJ2-7, with 9 bases that match TRBD2. CDR1 is KGHDR, CDR2 SFDVKD, per germline. Trimming removed 10 bases from V and 2 bases from J; junction bases left unmatched: 5. CDR3 length: 13 amino acids. CDR3 DNA: TGTGCCACGAGGGCTAGCGGGGCCTACGAGCAGTACTTC. Translation: CATRASGAYEQYF.

In this sample, this clone turned up once. V and J are TRBV28 and TRBJ1-6; D is perhaps TRBD1 (5 bases). The CDR3 has 15 amino acids. Trimming shortened V by 6 bases and J by 7 bases, and 16 bases separated the two germline ends. Germline-derived CDR1 and CDR2 are MDHEN and SYDVKM. As DNA, the CDR3 is TGTGCCAGCAGGGGAACAATGGGACTCAATTCACCCCTCCACTTT. Its translation is CASRGTMGLNSPLHF.

This chain joins TRBV27 and TRBJ2-1; D is possibly TRBD1 (6 bases). The germline V gene has CDR1 MNHEY and CDR2 SMNVEV (reference sequence). V lost 9 bases and J lost 8, with 17 bases in between. CDR3 size: 13 residues. The CDR3 protein is CASNTGPGDEQFF. Here the CDR3 DNA reads TGTGCCAGTAATACAGGGCCTGGGGATGAGCAGTTCTTC.

The chain joins TRBV30 to TRBJ2-1; 9 bases are a match to TRBD2. Germline lookup yields CDR1 GTSNPN and CDR2 SVGIG (reference sequence). V dropped 1 base and J dropped 2; count of bases not matched to a gene: 6. This CDR3 spans 16 amino acids. CDR3: CAWSGLAGTTYNEQFF. CDR3 nucleotides: TGTGCCTGGAGTGGGCTAGCGGGGACCACCTACAATGAGCAGTTCTTC.

This rearrangement joins TRBV9 to TRBJ2-7; 9 bases agree with TRBD1. Per the germline V gene, CDR1 is SGDLS and CDR2 is YYNGEE. There are 15 residues in the CDR3. J was trimmed by 0 bases and V by 4 bases; bases with no gene match: 5. CDR3 DNA sequence: TGTGCCAGCAGCCCCCGGGACAGGGTCTCCTACGAGCAGTACTTC. Amino acids: CASSPRDRVSYEQYF.

V usage is TRBV4-1 and J usage is TRBJ1-1, with unresolved D. Trimming cost V 0 bases and J 6 bases, with 11 bases left between them. Germline V lookup: CDR1 MGHRA, CDR2 YSYEKL. This CDR3 contains 14 residues. The CDR3 DNA is TGCGCCAGCAGCCAAGATTATGTGTTTTCTGAAGCTTTCTTT. Amino acids: CASSQDYVFSEAFF.

This clone was detected only a few times. The CDR3 here is CASSLPSRVATGELFF. The CDR3 DNA sequence: TGTGCCAGCAGCTTACCTTCGCGGGTAGCAACCGGGGAGCTGTTTTTT. This chain uses TRBV7-9 with TRBJ2-2; tentatively, D is TRBD2 (5 bases). CDR3 length: 16 residues. CDR1 and CDR2 (germline): SEHNR, FQNEAQ (reference sequence). V shed 2 bases and J shed 5 bases, with 15 bases lying between them.

The chain has TRBV19 and TRBJ2-3, with 9 bases lining up with TRBD1. V lost 5 bases and J lost 3; bases outside the gene matches: 6. The CDR3 extends over 15 amino acids. Germline V gives CDR1 LNHDA, CDR2 SQIVND (reference sequence). CDR3 nucleotides: TGTGCCAGTAGTCCCGGGACAGGGTCGACAGATACGCAGTATTTT. It codes for CASSPGTGSTDTQYF.

The V call is TRBV11-3, the J call TRBJ1-1, with TRBD1 as a possible D gene (5 bases). Germline V gene data show CDR1 as SGHNT and CDR2 as YENEEA. CDR3 length: 15 amino acids. V dropped 3 bases and J dropped 5 bases, with 16 bases sitting between them. The CDR3 here is CASSFTQGGATEAFF. CDR3 nucleotide sequence: TGTGCCAGCAGCTTTACTCAGGGTGGTGCGACTGAAGCTTTCTTT.

The J gene is TRBJ2-5, the V gene TRBV15; 7 bases agree with TRBD1. Germline V lookup: CDR1 LNHNV, CDR2 YYDKDF (reference sequence). The length of the CDR3 is 14 residues. The junction had 3 bases not matched to a gene; V was cut back by 0 bases and J by 5 bases. Written as DNA, the CDR3 is TGTGCCACCAGCAGAGATTTCAGGGGGGAGACCCAGTACTTC. Its translation: CATSRDFRGETQYF.

The J gene is TRBJ1-6, the V gene TRBV10-3; 7 bases are a match to TRBD1. Unmatched junction bases numbered 9, after V lost 10 bases and J lost 9 bases. The germline gives CDR1 ENHRY, CDR2 SYGVKD. The CDR3 is 13 residues long. The CDR3, as DNA: TGTGCCACCATGACAGGGATCGGTTCACCCCTCCACTTT. Amino acid sequence: CATMTGIGSPLHF.

The chain combines TRBV5-1 with TRBJ1-4; D remains unclear. Germline CDR1 is SGHRS and CDR2 is YFSETQ. CDR3 length: 15 residues. Trimming pared 2 bases from V and 0 bases from J, leaving 8 bases between. CDR3 coding DNA: TGCGCCAGCAGCTTCCACGGTGCAACTAATGAAAAACTGTTTTTT. Its translation: CASSFHGATNEKLFF. Full variable domain (outside the CDR3, taken from reference TRBV5-1 and TRBJ1-4): KAGVTQTPRYLIKTRGQQVTLSCSPISGHRSVSWYQQTPGQGLQFLFEYFSETQRNKGNFPGRFSGRQFSNSRSEMNVSTLELGDSALYLCASSFHGATNEKLFFGSGTQLSVL.

This clone was found once. This rearrangement joins TRBV10-2 to TRBJ1-1; D ambiguous. Trimming pared 6 bases from V and 0 bases from J, leaving 5 bases between. This CDR3 spans 12 amino acids. CDR1 and CDR2 from the germline V gene are WSHSY and SAAADI. CDR3 DNA sequence: TGCGCCAGCAGGGGCATGAACACTGAAGCTTTCTTT. Its translation: CASRGMNTEAFF.

V usage is TRBV7-8 and J usage is TRBJ1-1; 10 nucleotides agree with TRBD1. V was clipped by 6 bases and J by 1 base; unmatched bases: 8. The CDR3 is made up of 16 amino acids. In germline, CDR1 is SGHVS, CDR2 FQNEAQ. CDR3 DNA: TGTGCCAGCAGTTCTCCGGGGACAGGGGAGAACACTGAAGCTTTCTTT. As protein: CASSSPGTGENTEAFF.

A single count supports this clone. V usage is TRBV5-1 and J usage is TRBJ1-6; the D gene is possibly TRBD1 (6 bases). Germline CDR1 reads SGHRS; CDR2 reads YFSETQ. With 4 bases removed from V and 5 bases from J, the gap between germline ends came to 22 bases. CDR3 size: 18 residues. The DNA of the CDR3 is TGCGCCAGCAGCCGCACGACGCAGGGGACCATGAATAATTCACCCCTCCACTTT. This sequence encodes CASSRTTQGTMNNSPLHF.

This clone was seen only a few times. The genes are TRBV5-1 and TRBJ1-5; 9 bases match TRBD1. This CDR3 is built from 17 residues. Germline CDR1 SGHRS, CDR2 YFSETQ. V trimming: 3 bases; J trimming: 4 bases; junction bases outside the gene matches: 11. CDR3 nucleotide sequence: TGCGCCAGCAGCTCCGCCGGGACAGGGAATATGAATCAGCCCCAGCATTTT. Its translation: CASSSAGTGNMNQPQHF.

As to this clone: Other nucleotide sequences in the sample specify the same CDR3. The genes are TRBV12-3 or TRBV12-4 and TRBJ2-5, with D maybe TRBD2 (6 bases). Trimming pared 7 bases from V and 4 bases from J, leaving 10 bases between. The length of the CDR3 is 12 residues. CDR3 in amino acids: CASNRGGETQYF. The CDR3 DNA is TGTGCCAGCAATCGGGGAGGAGAGACCCAGTACTTC.

This clone appeared a single time. This chain links TRBV19 with TRBJ2-7; a possible D gene is TRBD2 (5 bases). The CDR3 is 15 amino acids. Germline loops: CDR1 LNHDA, CDR2 SQIVND (reference sequence). V lost 6 bases and J lost 0, with 15 bases in between. CDR3 loop: CASRPGSQSSYEQYF. The CDR3 DNA is TGTGCCAGTAGACCGGGGAGCCAAAGCTCCTACGAGCAGTACTTC.

The chain links TRBV5-4 to TRBJ1-1, with 11 bases lining up with TRBD1. Trimming cost V 0 bases and J 4 bases; bases outside gene matches: 2. The CDR3 runs to 15 residues. The germline CDR1 and CDR2 sequences are SGHNT and YYREEE (reference sequence). The CDR3 DNA reads TGTGCCAGCAGCTTGGGGACAGGGGGCGGCACTGAAGCTTTCTTT. It codes for CASSLGTGGGTEAFF.

V and J are TRBV27 and TRBJ2-1; 7 nucleotides agree with TRBD1. CDR3 size: 13 residues. V lost 7 bases and J lost 4; bases outside the gene matches: 4. The germline V gene encodes CDR1 MNHEY and CDR2 SMNVEV (reference sequence). The chain's CDR3 is CASKRDSYNEQFF. For the CDR3, the DNA is TGTGCCAGCAAAAGGGACAGTTACAATGAGCAGTTCTTC.